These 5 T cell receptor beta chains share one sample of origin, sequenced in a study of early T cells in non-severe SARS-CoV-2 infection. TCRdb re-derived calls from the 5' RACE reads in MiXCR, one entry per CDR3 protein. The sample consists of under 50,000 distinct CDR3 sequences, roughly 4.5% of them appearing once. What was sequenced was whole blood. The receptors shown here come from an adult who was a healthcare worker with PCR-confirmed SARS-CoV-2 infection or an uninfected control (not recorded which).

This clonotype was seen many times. Written as DNA, the CDR3 is TGTGCCAGCTCAACCAACCGGGGTTTACAAGAGACCCAGTACTTC. Translating it yields CASSTNRGLQETQYF. This chain links TRBV18 with TRBJ2-5, with D possibly matching TRBD2 (5 bases). Between the trimmed V and J ends, which lost 5 bases and 2 bases, there was a span of 15 bases. The CDR3 runs to 15 residues. Germline V gives CDR1 KGHSH, CDR2 LQKENI.

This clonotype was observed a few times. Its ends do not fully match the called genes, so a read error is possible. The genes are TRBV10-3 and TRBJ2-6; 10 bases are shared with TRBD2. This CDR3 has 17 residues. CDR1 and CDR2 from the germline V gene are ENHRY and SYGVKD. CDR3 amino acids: CAITEPSGSSGANVLTF. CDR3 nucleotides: TGTGCCATCACTGAGCCTAGCGGGAGCTCTGGGGCCAACGTCCTGACTTTC.

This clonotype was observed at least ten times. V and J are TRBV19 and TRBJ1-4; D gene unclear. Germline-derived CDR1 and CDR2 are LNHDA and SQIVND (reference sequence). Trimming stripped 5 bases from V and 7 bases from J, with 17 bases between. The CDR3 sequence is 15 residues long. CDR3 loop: CASSPTTSPAEKLFF. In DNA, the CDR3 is TGTGCCAGTAGTCCCACCACCTCCCCAGCTGAAAAACTGTTTTTT.

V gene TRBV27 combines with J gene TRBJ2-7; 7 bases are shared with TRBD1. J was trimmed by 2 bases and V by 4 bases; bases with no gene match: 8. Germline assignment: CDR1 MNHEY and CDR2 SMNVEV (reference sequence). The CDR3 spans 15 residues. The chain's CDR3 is CASSSGTVSPYEQYF. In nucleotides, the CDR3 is TGTGCCAGCAGTTCGGGGACAGTAAGCCCCTACGAGCAGTACTTC.

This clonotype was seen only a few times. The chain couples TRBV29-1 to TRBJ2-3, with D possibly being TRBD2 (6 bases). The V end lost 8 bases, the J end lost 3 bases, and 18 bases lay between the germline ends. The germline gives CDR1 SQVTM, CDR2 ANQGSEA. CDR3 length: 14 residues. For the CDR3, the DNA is TGCAGCTCCCGGGTCGGGACTGCAACAGATACGCAGTATTTT. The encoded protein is CSSRVGTATDTQYF.